A selection of T cell receptor beta chains follows, all from one sample in a study of cytomegalovirus exposure and HLA in healthy donors. The method was immunoSEQ multiplex PCR; TCRdb's version includes in-frame clones alone and lacks a portion of them. The sample includes 150,000 or so clones, 75% to 80% seen only once; the top ten take roughly 13%. The specimen was PBMCs. Receptors originate from a man aged 50-60 years in good health and CMV-seropositive. Both conserved end residues are part of each CDR3. The D gene is left open where the match is weak. Clone size is given for some rows only: seen once, a few or many times, or a class if the clone is expanded.

d_gene,j_gene,v_gene,abundance,CDR3nt,CDR3aa
TRBD1,TRBJ1-5,TRBV7-8,.,TGTGCCAGCAGCCCGACGGACAGGGGCAATCAGCCCCAGCATTTT,CASSPTDRGNQPQHF
.,TRBJ2-1,TRBV12-5,.,TGTGCTAGTGGTGGGCGGGAAGGGGCGAGGGTCCATGAGCAGTTCTTC,CASGGREGARVHEQFF
TRBD1,TRBJ2-3,TRBV11-3,once,TGTGCCAGCAGCTTAGAACGACAGGGTTTGTCAGATACGCAGTATTTT,CASSLERQGLSDTQYF
.,TRBJ2-4,TRBV2,.,TGTGCCAGCCGTCGGGGGAACATTCAGTACTTC,CASRRGNIQYF
TRBD2,TRBJ2-5,TRBV9,.,TGTGCCAGCAGCGTAGCTACTAGCGGGGGCCTGTCTGGTTCGTACCAAGAGACCCAGTACTTC,CASSVATSGGLSGSYQETQYF
.,TRBJ2-6,TRBV5-6,once,TGTGCCAGCAGCGGCGGACTGTGGGCCCTCTCTGGGGCCAACGTCCTGACTTTC,CASSGGLWALSGANVLTF
.,TRBJ1-4,TRBV5-1,.,TGCGCCAGCAGCGTAGGACAGACCCAACCTGAAAAACTGTTTTTT,CASSVGQTQPEKLFF
.,TRBJ2-2,TRBV4-3,.,TGCGCCAGCAGCCAAGAGGCAGGGCCCACCGGGGAGCTGTTTTTT,CASSQEAGPTGELFF
.,TRBJ2-1,TRBV5-1,.,TGCGCCAGCAGCTTGGGCCAGGGATCCGATGAGCAGTTCTTC,CASSLGQGSDEQFF
.,TRBJ2-6,TRBV9,once,TGTGCCAGCAGCCCCCCGGGGGCCAACGTCCTGACTTTC,CASSPPGANVLTF
.,TRBJ2-2,TRBV4-2,once,TGTGCCAGCAGCCAAGATCTCCGTATATTGAACACCGGGGAGCTGTTTTTT,CASSQDLRILNTGELFF
.,TRBJ2-7,TRBV27,.,TGTGCCAGCCAGGGAGGACCTCAACCTACCTACGAGCAGTACTTC,CASQGGPQPTYEQYF
TRBD2,TRBJ2-3,TRBV28,.,TGTGCCAGCAGTTTATGCCTGAGACTAGCGGGGGTGAGCACAGATACGCAGTATTTT,CASSLCLRLAGVSTDTQYF
TRBD1,TRBJ1-4,TRBV5-1,.,TGCGCCAGCAGCTTTCAGGGGGCGACGACTAATGAAAAACTGTTTTTT,CASSFQGATTNEKLFF
.,TRBJ2-3,TRBV29-1,.,TGCAGCGTAAGACAGCGATTCACAGATACGCAGTATTTT,CSVRQRFTDTQYF
.,TRBJ1-1,TRBV11-2,.,TGTGCCAGCAGCTCGCGAATCGGGGTTAATGCTGAAGCTTTCTTT,CASSSRIGVNAEAFF
.,TRBJ1-1,TRBV5-1,.,TGCGCCAGCAGCTTGGGGGCCAGGGGACTGAACACTGAAGCTTTCTTT,CASSLGARGLNTEAFF
.,TRBJ2-2,TRBV6-5,.,TGTGCCAGCAGTTATGAGGTCACCGGGGAGCTGTTTTTT,CASSYEVTGELFF
.,TRBJ1-1,TRBV10-2,.,TGCGCCAGCAGTGTTTCAGGCGAGAACACTGAAGCTTTCTTT,CASSVSGENTEAFF
TRBD1,TRBJ2-7,TRBV9,.,TGTGCCAGCAGCGTTGGGGACAGAGGACCCCTGGACTTC,CASSVGDRGPLDF
.,TRBJ2-1,TRBV7-6,.,TGTGCCAGCAGCTTAGGGGTAAGGGGACACCCACGGAACAATGAGCAGTTCTTC,CASSLGVRGHPRNNEQFF
TRBD1,TRBJ1-4,TRBV19,.,TGTGCCAGTAGTCCCCAGCAGGGGGCGGATGCCGAAAAACTGTTTTTT,CASSPQQGADAEKLFF
.,TRBJ2-5,TRBV2,.,TGTGCCAGCAGTGCTAGCAGCGGGTGGGCCCAGTACTTC,CASSASSGWAQYF
.,TRBJ2-6,TRBV2,.,TGTGCCAGCAGTGAAGAGGGGTTCTCCTCTGGGGCCAACGTCCTGACTTTC,CASSEEGFSSGANVLTF
.,TRBJ2-2,TRBV7-9,.,TGTGCCAGCAGCGACCGACTTAACACCGGGGAGCTGTTTTTT,CASSDRLNTGELFF
.,TRBJ1-5,TRBV18,.,TGTGCCAGCTCACCAGAGTTCGTCAGGAATCAGCCCCAGCATTTT,CASSPEFVRNQPQHF
.,TRBJ2-5,TRBV5-6,few,TGTGCCAGCAGCTCCGGACGGGGGAGGGAGACCCAGTACTTC,CASSSGRGRETQYF
.,TRBJ1-1,TRBV29-1,.,TGCAGCGTGGGGGGGACGGGGGGGAACACTGAAGCTTTCTTT,CSVGGTGGNTEAFF
.,TRBJ1-5,TRBV6-5,.,TGTGCCAGCAACCCAGGAGGCGCCCACAATCAGCCCCAGCATTTT,CASNPGGAHNQPQHF
.,TRBJ1-4,TRBV27,.,TGTGCCAGCAGTTTACAGGGCTTGACTAATGAAAAACTGTTTTTT,CASSLQGLTNEKLFF
.,TRBJ2-1,TRBV27,.,TGTGCCAGCAGTTTTGTTCAGGGGCGGAATGAGCAGTTCTTC,CASSFVQGRNEQFF
TRBD1,TRBJ1-2,TRBV7-2,.,TGTGCCAGCAGCTTAGCCCCGACAGGGGGGATCTATGGCTACACCTTC,CASSLAPTGGIYGYTF
.,TRBJ2-7,TRBV11-2,few,TGTGCCAGCAGCTTAGGAGTACAGGGGGGGTACGAGCAGTACTTC,CASSLGVQGGYEQYF
.,TRBJ1-1,TRBV28,.,TGTGCCAGCAGTTGGAGACAGCGGGGTTTCTCTTTCTTT,CASSWRQRGFSFF
.,TRBJ2-3,TRBV5-6,.,TGTGCCAGCAGCTTATTGGGACTCCGCGGTCAGGATACGCAGTATTTT,CASSLLGLRGQDTQYF
.,TRBJ2-3,TRBV19,.,TGTGCCAGTAGTATCAGGGCGAACACAGATACGCAGTATTTT,CASSIRANTDTQYF
.,TRBJ1-2,TRBV4-1,.,TGCGCCAGCAGCCGTGGAGGCTCTCTCCCTTCCTATGGCTACACCTTC,CASSRGGSLPSYGYTF
.,TRBJ1-4,TRBV7-9,.,TGTGCCAGCAGCTTAACTACAATCGAAAAACTGTTTTTT,CASSLTTIEKLFF
TRBD1,TRBJ2-3,TRBV28,.,TGTGCCAGCAGTCCATCCCAGGGGGTTGCCGCAGATACGCAGTATTTT,CASSPSQGVAADTQYF
TRBD2,TRBJ2-7,TRBV7-2,.,TGTGCCAGCAGCTTAGCGGGGGGGTCCTACGAGCAGTACTTC,CASSLAGGSYEQYF
TRBD1,TRBJ2-3,TRBV6-5,few,TGTGCCAGCAGTTACGGGACAGGGAGTTACGATACGCAGTATTTT,CASSYGTGSYDTQYF
TRBD1,TRBJ2-7,TRBV5-1,.,TGCGCCAGCAGCTTAGGAACGACAGGGTTCTACGAGCAGTACTTC,CASSLGTTGFYEQYF
.,TRBJ1-2,TRBV5-4,.,TGTGCCAGCAGCTTGGAGGGCAGGGACTATGGCTACACCTTC,CASSLEGRDYGYTF
.,TRBJ2-7,TRBV6-6,.,TGTGCCAGCAGGCCGGTCTCCGCCTCGGGGGAGCAGTACTTC,CASRPVSASGEQYF
TRBD1,TRBJ1-2,TRBV7-2,.,TGTGCCAGCAGCCAGGGGGGCAGGAGAATCTATGGCTACACCTTC,CASSQGGRRIYGYTF
TRBD2,TRBJ2-6,TRBV5-4,.,TGTGCCAGCAGCTTAGGCGGGGGAATCTCTGGGGCCAACGTCCTGACTTTC,CASSLGGGISGANVLTF
.,TRBJ1-1,TRBV7-8,.,TGTGCCAGCAGCTCCCTACAGGGACGGATCGATGAAGCTTTCTTT,CASSSLQGRIDEAFF
.,TRBJ1-5,TRBV18,.,TGTGCCAGCTCACTTGAAGGGGGGGGCAGACAGCCCCAGCATTTT,CASSLEGGGRQPQHF